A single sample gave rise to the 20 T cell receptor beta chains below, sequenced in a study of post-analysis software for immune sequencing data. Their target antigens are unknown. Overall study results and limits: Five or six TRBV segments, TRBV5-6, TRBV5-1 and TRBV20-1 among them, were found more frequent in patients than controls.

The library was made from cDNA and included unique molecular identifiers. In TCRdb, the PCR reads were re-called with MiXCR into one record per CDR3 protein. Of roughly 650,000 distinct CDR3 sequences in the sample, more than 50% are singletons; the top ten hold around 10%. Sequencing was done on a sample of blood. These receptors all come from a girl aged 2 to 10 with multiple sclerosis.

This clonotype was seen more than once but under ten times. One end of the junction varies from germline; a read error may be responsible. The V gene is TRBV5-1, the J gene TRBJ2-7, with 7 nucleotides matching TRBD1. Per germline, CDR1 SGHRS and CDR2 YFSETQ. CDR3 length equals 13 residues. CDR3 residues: CASSSDRAYEQYF. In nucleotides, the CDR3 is TGTGCCAGCAGTTCCGACAGGGCCTACGAGCAGTACTTC. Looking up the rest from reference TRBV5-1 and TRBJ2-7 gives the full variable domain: KAGVTQTPRYLIKTRGQQVTLSCSPISGHRSVSWYQQTPGQGLQFLFEYFSETQRNKGNFPGRFSGRQFSNSRSEMNVSTLELGDSALYLCASSSDRAYEQYFGPGTRLTVT.

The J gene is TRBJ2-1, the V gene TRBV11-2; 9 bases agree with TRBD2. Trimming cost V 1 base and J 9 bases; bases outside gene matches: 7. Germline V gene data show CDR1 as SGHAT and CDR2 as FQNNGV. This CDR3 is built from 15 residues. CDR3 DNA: TGTGCCAGCAGCTTAGTAAATAGCGGGAGTTCTGAGCAGTTCTTC. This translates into CASSLVNSGSSEQFF.

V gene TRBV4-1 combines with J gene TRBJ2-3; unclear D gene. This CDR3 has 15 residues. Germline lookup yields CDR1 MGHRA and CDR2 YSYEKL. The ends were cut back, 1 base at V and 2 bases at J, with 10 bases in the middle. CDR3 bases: TGCGCCAGCAGCCAAGGAATACAGCACACAGATACGCAGTATTTT. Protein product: CASSQGIQHTDTQYF.

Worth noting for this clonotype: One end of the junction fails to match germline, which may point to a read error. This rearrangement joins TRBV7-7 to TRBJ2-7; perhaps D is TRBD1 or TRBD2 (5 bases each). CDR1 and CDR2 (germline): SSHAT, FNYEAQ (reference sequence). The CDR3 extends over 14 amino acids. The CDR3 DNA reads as TGTGCTAGCAGCTCCTGGGACCGACCCTACGAGCAGTACTTC. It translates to CASSSWDRPYEQYF.

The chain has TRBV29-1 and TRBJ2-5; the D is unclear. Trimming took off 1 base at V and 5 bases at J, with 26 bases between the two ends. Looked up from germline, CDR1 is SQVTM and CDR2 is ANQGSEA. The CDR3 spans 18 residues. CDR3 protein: CSVEVCRIDCLRGETQYF. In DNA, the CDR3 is TGCAGCGTTGAAGTGTGTCGGATAGACTGCCTACGAGGTGAGACCCAGTACTTC.

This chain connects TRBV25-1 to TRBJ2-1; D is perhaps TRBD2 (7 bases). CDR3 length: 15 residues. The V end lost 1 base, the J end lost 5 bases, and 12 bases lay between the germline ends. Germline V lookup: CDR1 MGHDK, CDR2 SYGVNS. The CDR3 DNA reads TGTGCCAGCAGTGAATGGAGGGGGGGTAACAATGAGCAGTTCTTC. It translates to CASSEWRGGNNEQFF.

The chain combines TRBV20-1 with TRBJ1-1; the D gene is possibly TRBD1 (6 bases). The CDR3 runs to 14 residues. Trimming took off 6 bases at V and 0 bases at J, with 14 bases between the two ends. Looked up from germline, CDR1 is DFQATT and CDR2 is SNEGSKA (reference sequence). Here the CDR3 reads CSAVTGPMNTEAFF. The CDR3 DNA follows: TGCAGTGCAGTGACAGGACCTATGAACACTGAAGCTTTCTTT.

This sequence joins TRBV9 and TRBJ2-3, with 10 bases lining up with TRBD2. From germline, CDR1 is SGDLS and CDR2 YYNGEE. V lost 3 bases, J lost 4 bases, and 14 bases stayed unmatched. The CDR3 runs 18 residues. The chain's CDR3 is CASSASAGLAASSDTQYF. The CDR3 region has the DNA TGTGCCAGCAGCGCATCCGCCGGACTAGCGGCCAGTTCAGATACGCAGTATTTT.

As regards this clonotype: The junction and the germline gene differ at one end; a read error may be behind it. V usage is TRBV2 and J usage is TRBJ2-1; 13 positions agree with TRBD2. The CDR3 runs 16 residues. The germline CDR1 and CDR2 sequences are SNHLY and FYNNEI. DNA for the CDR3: TGTGCCAGCAGCAGGACTAGCGGGGGTTCCTACAGTGAGCAGTTCTTC. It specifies CASSRTSGGSYSEQFF.

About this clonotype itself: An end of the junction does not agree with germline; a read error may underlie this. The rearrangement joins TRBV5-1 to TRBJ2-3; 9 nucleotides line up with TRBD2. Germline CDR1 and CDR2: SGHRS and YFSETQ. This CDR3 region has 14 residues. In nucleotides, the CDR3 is TGCGCCAGCAGCGGCGGGGGGGCCACAGATGCGCAGTATTTT. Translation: CASSGGGATDAQYF.

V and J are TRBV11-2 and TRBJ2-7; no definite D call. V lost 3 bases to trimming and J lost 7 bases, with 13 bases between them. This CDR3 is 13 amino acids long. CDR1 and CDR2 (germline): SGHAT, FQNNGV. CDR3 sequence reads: CASSLWVVSEQYF. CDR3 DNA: TGTGCCAGCAGCTTGTGGGTTGTGAGTGAGCAGTACTTC.

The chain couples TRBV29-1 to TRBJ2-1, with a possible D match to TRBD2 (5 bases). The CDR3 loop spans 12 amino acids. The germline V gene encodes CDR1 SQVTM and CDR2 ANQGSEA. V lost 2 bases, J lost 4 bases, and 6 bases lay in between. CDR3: CSVESGYNEQFF. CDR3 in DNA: TGCAGCGTTGAAAGCGGATACAATGAGCAGTTCTTC.

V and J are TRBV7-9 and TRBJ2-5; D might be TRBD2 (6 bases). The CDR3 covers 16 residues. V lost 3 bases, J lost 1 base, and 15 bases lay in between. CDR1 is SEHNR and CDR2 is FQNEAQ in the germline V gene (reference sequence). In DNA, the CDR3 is TGTGCCAGCAGCTTCTCGTGGACGGGAGTCCAAGAGACCCAGTACTTC. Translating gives CASSFSWTGVQETQYF. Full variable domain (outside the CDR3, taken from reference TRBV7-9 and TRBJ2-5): DTGVSQNPRHKITKRGQNVTFRCDPISEHNRLYWYRQTLGQGPEFLTYFQNEAQLEKSRLLSDRFSAERPKGSFSTLEIQRTEQGDSAMYLCASSFSWTGVQETQYFGPGTRLLVL.

For the CDR3, the DNA is TGTGCCAGCAGCATCGGACACCCGGGGGATGGCTACACCTTC. This codes for CASSIGHPGDGYTF. The chain couples TRBV7-9 to TRBJ1-2; TRBD1 might be the D (5 bases). There are 14 residues in the CDR3. The ends were cut back, 5 bases at V and 6 bases at J, with 16 bases in the middle. CDR1 is SEHNR, CDR2 FQNEAQ, per germline (reference sequence).

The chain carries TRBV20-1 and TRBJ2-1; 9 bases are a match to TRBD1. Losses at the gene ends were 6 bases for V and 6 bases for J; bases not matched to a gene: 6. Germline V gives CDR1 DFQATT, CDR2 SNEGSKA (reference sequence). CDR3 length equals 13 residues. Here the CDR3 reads CSARTGAGNEQFF. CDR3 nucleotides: TGCAGTGCCCGGACAGGGGCGGGCAATGAGCAGTTCTTC.

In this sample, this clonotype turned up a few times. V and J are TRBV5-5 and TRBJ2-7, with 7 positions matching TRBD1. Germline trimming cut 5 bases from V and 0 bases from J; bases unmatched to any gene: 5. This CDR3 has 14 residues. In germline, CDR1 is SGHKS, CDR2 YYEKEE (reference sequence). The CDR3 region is CASRSGGPSYEQYF. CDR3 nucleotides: TGTGCCAGCAGATCAGGGGGACCCTCCTACGAGCAGTACTTC.

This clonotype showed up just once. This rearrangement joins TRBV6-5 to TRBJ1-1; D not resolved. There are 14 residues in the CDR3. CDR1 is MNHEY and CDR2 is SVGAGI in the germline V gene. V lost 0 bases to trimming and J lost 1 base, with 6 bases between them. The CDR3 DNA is TGTGCCAGCAGTTACTCGTGGCAGAACACTGAAGCTTTCTTT. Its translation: CASSYSWQNTEAFF.

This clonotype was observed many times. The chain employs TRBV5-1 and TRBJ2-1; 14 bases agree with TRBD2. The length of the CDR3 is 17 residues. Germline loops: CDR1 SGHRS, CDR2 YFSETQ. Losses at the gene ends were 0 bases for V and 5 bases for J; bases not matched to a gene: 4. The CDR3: CASSLVGLAGGHNEQFF. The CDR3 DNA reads TGCGCCAGCAGCTTGGTAGGACTAGCGGGAGGCCACAATGAGCAGTTCTTC.

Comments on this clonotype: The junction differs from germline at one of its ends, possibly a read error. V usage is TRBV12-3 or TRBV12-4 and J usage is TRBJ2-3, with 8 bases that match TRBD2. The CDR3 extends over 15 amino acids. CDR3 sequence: CASSLRSGGTDTEYF. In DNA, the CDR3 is TGTGCCAGCAGTCTGCGAAGCGGGGGCACAGATACGGAGTATTTT.

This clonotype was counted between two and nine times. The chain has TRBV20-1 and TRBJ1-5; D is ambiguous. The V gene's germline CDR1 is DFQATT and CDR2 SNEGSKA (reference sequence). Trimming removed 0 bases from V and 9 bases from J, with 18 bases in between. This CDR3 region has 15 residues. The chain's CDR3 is CSARDPQRGVGPQHF. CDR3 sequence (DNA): TGCAGTGCTAGAGATCCCCAGCGGGGAGTAGGGCCCCAGCATTTT.